This T cell receptor (beta chain) appears in the sequencing data of a study of T cells in Graves' hyperthyroidism and ophthalmopathy. General study findings and limits: Blood also carried most thyroid clonotypes expanded above 0.001.

In this sample, this clonotype turned up many times. Its target is unknown. RNA transcripts gave rise to amplified TCR beta CDR3 regions. The HTBI primer set served for first-round RT-PCR of the TCR CDR3. A single record per CDR3 protein comes from TCRdb applying MiXCR to the multiplex PCR reads. The sample yields 550,000 to 650,000 distinct CDR3 sequences, about 14% seen once. Germline-derived CDR1 and CDR2 are SEHNR and FQNEAQ (reference sequence). Trimming shortened V by 5 bases and J by 6 bases, and 7 bases separated the two germline ends. The CDR3 totals 11 residues. Lactation, pregnancy, other autoimmune disease or uncontrolled infection led to exclusion of patients.

The source of this sequence is a woman in her 30s with Graves' hyperthyroidism that later progressed to Graves' ophthalmopathy. V is TRBV7-9 and J is TRBJ2-5; D gene uncertain. Input material: blood. The CDR3 DNA reads as TGTGCCAGCAGCCCTAAGAAGACCCAGTACTTC. Translation gives CASSPKKTQYF.